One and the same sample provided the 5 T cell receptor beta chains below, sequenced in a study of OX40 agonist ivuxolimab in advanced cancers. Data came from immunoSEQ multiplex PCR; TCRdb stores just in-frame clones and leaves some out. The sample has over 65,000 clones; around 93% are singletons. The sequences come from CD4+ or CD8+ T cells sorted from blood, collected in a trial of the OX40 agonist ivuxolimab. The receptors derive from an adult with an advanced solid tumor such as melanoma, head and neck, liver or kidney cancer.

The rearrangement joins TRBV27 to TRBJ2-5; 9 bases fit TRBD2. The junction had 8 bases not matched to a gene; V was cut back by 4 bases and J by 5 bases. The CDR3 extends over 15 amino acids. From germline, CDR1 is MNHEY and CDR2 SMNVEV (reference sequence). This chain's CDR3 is CASSSKREVGETQYF. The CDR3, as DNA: TGTGCCAGCAGTTCCAAGCGGGAGGTAGGGGAGACCCAGTACTTC.

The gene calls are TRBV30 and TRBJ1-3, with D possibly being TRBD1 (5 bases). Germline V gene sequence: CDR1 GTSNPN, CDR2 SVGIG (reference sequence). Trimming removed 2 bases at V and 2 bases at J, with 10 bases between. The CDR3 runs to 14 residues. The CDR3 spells CAWSRGLAGNTIYF. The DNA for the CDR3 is TGTGCCTGGAGTAGGGGTTTGGCTGGAAACACCATATATTTT.

This CDR3 reads CASSTYRGQYNEQFF. Here the CDR3 DNA reads TGTGCCAGCAGCACGTACAGGGGGCAATACAATGAGCAGTTCTTC. V gene TRBV9 combines with J gene TRBJ2-1, with 9 bases fitting TRBD1. This CDR3 contains 15 residues. Trimming cost V 4 bases and J 4 bases; bases outside gene matches: 6. Germline V gene data show CDR1 as SGDLS and CDR2 as YYNGEE.

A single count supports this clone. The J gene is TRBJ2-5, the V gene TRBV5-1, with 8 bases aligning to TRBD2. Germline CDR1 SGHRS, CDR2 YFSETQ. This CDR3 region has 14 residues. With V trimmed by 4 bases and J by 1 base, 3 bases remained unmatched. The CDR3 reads CASSPGGGQETQYF. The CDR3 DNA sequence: TGCGCCAGCAGCCCCGGGGGGGGCCAAGAGACCCAGTACTTC.

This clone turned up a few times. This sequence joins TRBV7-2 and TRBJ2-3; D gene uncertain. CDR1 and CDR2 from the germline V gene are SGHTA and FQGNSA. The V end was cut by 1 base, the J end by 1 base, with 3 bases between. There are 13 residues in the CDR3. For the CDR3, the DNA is TGTGCCAGCAGCTTAGAGCGCACAGATACGCAGTATTTT. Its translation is CASSLERTDTQYF.